These 27 T cell receptor beta chains were all obtained from the same sample, sequenced in a study of OX40 agonist ivuxolimab in advanced cancers. TCRdb keeps only in-frame clones here, not all; method: immunoSEQ multiplex PCR. The data contain about 53,000 clones, around 75% of them singletons. The source was CD4+ or CD8+ T cells sorted from blood, collected in a trial of the OX40 agonist ivuxolimab. The receptor source for this set is an adult with an advanced solid tumor such as melanoma, head and neck, liver or kidney cancer.

This rearrangement joins TRBV6-1 to TRBJ2-2; D is ambiguous. V was trimmed by 4 bases and J by 7 bases, leaving 16 bases between them. The CDR3 extends over 15 amino acids. Germline values: CDR1 MNHNS, CDR2 SASEGT. The CDR3 sequence is CASSVAGMNGGELFF. The CDR3, as DNA: TGTGCCAGCAGTGTGGCCGGAATGAATGGCGGGGAGCTGTTTTTT.

The J gene is TRBJ2-2, the V gene TRBV6-1; a weak D match, TRBD1 (6 bases). V was clipped by 0 bases and J by 2 bases, with 13 bases between them. The germline gives CDR1 MNHNS, CDR2 SASEGT. There are 17 residues in the CDR3. The CDR3 protein is CASSEAVDSLNTGELFF. The DNA for the CDR3 is TGTGCCAGCAGTGAAGCCGTGGACAGCCTAAACACCGGGGAGCTGTTTTTT.

This clone occurred once. This chain joins TRBV6-1 and TRBJ1-3; D gene unclear. CDR1 is MNHNS and CDR2 is SASEGT in the germline V gene. V lost 2 bases and J lost 3, with 8 bases in between. The CDR3 is made up of 14 amino acids. The CDR3 nucleotides are TGTGCCAGCAGTGAATTGCAGGTTGGAAACACCATATATTTT. Its translation: CASSELQVGNTIYF.

The rearrangement uses TRBV7-3 and TRBJ2-2; D not certain. The V gene lost 2 bases and the J gene lost 7 bases, with 14 bases spanning the gap. The germline gives CDR1 SGHTA, CDR2 FQGTGA. This CDR3 comprises 15 residues. The CDR3 is CASSLGLVGDGELFF. CDR3 DNA: TGTGCCAGCAGCTTAGGCCTAGTCGGCGACGGGGAGCTGTTTTTT.

The chain combines TRBV30 with TRBJ2-2, with TRBD1 identical over 7 bases. Germline loops: CDR1 GTSNPN, CDR2 SVGIG (reference sequence). This CDR3 spans 14 amino acids. Trimming cost V 7 bases and J 4 bases; bases outside gene matches: 9. The chain's CDR3 is CAFGQDSFTGELFF. CDR3 DNA sequence: TGTGCCTTCGGACAGGACAGTTTCACCGGGGAGCTGTTTTTT.

This clone was seen a single time. V and J are TRBV5-1 and TRBJ2-7, with D tentatively TRBD2 (5 bases). The V end was cut by 4 bases, the J end by 0 bases, with 17 bases between. Germline lookup yields CDR1 SGHRS and CDR2 YFSETQ. This CDR3 is built from 16 residues. The DNA of the CDR3 is TGCGCCAGCAGCCCCTCCGGGGTGGGGAGCTCCTACGAGCAGTACTTC. It specifies CASSPSGVGSSYEQYF.

The chain employs TRBV6-5 and TRBJ2-5; 7 bases match TRBD1. The J call may not be correct, given that the DNA end is closer to TRBJ2-7. Germline values: CDR1 MNHEY, CDR2 SVGAGI. The CDR3 length is 15 residues. The CDR3 loop is CASSSSHRGSYEQYF. CDR3 in DNA: TGTGCCAGCAGTTCCTCACACAGGGGCTCCTACGAGCAGTACTTC.

This chain links TRBV28 with TRBJ2-1; perhaps TRBD2 as D (6 bases). The germline CDR1 and CDR2 sequences are MDHEN and SYDVKM. Trimming took 5 bases from V and 10 from J, leaving 15 bases between them. The CDR3 consists of 13 residues. In DNA, the CDR3 is TGTGCCAGCAGTCCCCAGACCGGACTAGAGCAGTTCTTC. This encodes CASSPQTGLEQFF. The whole variable domain, filled in from reference TRBV28 and TRBJ2-1, reads DVKVTQSSRYLVKRTGEKVFLECVQDMDHENMFWYRQDPGLGLRLIYFSYDVKMKEKGDIPEGYSVSREKKERFSLILESASTNQTSMYLCASSPQTGLEQFFGPGTRLTVL.

The chain employs TRBV2 and TRBJ2-2; D gene uncertain. This CDR3 has 13 residues. Looked up from germline, CDR1 is SNHLY and CDR2 is FYNNEI. Deletions cut 5 bases from V and 6 bases from J, with 10 bases between. This chain's CDR3 is CASSYVTAGELFF. CDR3 coding DNA: TGTGCCAGCAGTTACGTTACCGCCGGGGAGCTGTTTTTT.

This clone was detected only once. The rearrangement links TRBV7-9 to TRBJ1-2; a possible D gene is TRBD1 (5 bases). This CDR3 has 18 amino acids. Germline CDR1 reads SEHNR; CDR2 reads FQNEAQ (reference sequence). Trimming shortened V by 11 bases and J by 2 bases, and 30 bases separated the two germline ends. The CDR3 coding sequence is TGTGCCGGGTCCGAGGAGGTGATGGTGGAGGGGTACAACTATGGCTACACCTTC. As protein: CAGSEEVMVEGYNYGYTF.

The V call is TRBV6-5, the J call TRBJ2-5; D not resolved. The J call is doubtful: the DNA matches TRBJ2-7 better. Germline CDR1 and CDR2: MNHEY and SVGAGI. This CDR3 contains 13 residues. The CDR3 DNA follows: TGTGCCAGCAGTCGCCCAGAGACCTACGAGCAGTACTTC. It is translated as CASSRPETYEQYF.

With respect to this clone: An end of the junction does not agree with germline; a read error may underlie this. The chain combines TRBV7-7 with TRBJ2-2, with D unclear. CDR1 SSHAT and CDR2 FNYEAQ come from the germline V gene (reference sequence). The CDR3 contains 14 residues. The CDR3 protein is CASSLLVNTGELFF. The DNA of the CDR3 is TGTGCTAGCAGCTTACTGGTGAACACCGGGGAGCTGTTTTTT.

This clone was seen more than once but under ten times. The chain has TRBV6-1 and TRBJ2-7, with TRBD1 matching 7 bases. Germline V CDR1 and CDR2: MNHNS, SASEGT. Trimming took 3 bases from V and 7 from J; bases not matched to a gene: 15. The CDR3 contains 16 residues. The DNA for the CDR3 is TGTGCCAGCAGTGATACCCTTGGACGACAGGGCCGGGAGCAGTACTTC. This encodes CASSDTLGRQGREQYF.

The rearrangement joins TRBV27 to TRBJ2-4, with TRBD2 matching over 9 bases. This CDR3 spans 15 amino acids. J was trimmed by 6 bases and V by 0 bases; bases with no gene match: 3. Germline loops: CDR1 MNHEY, CDR2 SMNVEV (reference sequence). The CDR3, as DNA: TGTGCCAGCAGTTTATCGGGCGGGGGGGTAAACATTCAGTACTTC. Its protein is CASSLSGGGVNIQYF.

This chain joins TRBV7-9 and TRBJ1-2; D is perhaps TRBD1 (5 bases). Trimming stripped 4 bases from V and 9 bases from J, with 12 bases between. CDR3 length: 12 amino acids. Germline V gene sequence: CDR1 SEHNR, CDR2 FQNEAQ (reference sequence). The CDR3 loop reads CASSSGPGSYTF. The CDR3 DNA reads TGTGCCAGCAGCTCAGGGCCGGGTAGCTACACCTTC. Using reference TRBV7-9 and TRBJ1-2 for the parts outside the CDR3, the full variable domain is DTGVSQNPRHKITKRGQNVTFRCDPISEHNRLYWYRQTLGQGPEFLTYFQNEAQLEKSRLLSDRFSAERPKGSFSTLEIQRTEQGDSAMYLCASSSGPGSYTFGSGTRLTVV.

This chain links TRBV4-2 with TRBJ2-3; 7 nucleotides align to TRBD2. Germline CDR1 reads LGHNA; CDR2 reads YNFKEQ. Trimming at V came to 0 bases and at J to 2 bases, leaving 8 bases not matched to a gene. CDR3 length equals 17 residues. CDR3 sequence reads: CASSQDVLAENTDTQYF. DNA of the CDR3: TGTGCCAGCAGCCAAGATGTTCTAGCGGAGAACACAGATACGCAGTATTTT.

This chain joins TRBV11-2 and TRBJ2-1, with unresolved D. The V gene's germline CDR1 is SGHAT and CDR2 FQNNGV. V lost 4 bases and J lost 0, with 10 bases in between. The CDR3 extends over 15 amino acids. CDR3 amino acids: CASSSIRGSYNEQFF. For the CDR3, the DNA is TGTGCCAGCAGCTCCATTCGTGGCTCCTACAATGAGCAGTTCTTC.

The chain links TRBV5-1 to TRBJ1-6, with TRBD1 matching 9 bases. This CDR3 is built from 16 residues. J gave up 5 bases and V 4 bases, and 7 bases lay outside the gene matches. Germline values: CDR1 SGHRS, CDR2 YFSETQ. In DNA form, the CDR3 reads TGCGCCAGCAGCATCAAGGGACAGGGAGATAATTCACCCCTCCACTTT. As protein: CASSIKGQGDNSPLHF.

The chain couples TRBV4-1 to TRBJ1-5; D not certain. The CDR3 consists of 18 residues. V was cut by 2 bases and J by 2 bases, with 19 bases left in between. The germline V gene has CDR1 MGHRA and CDR2 YSYEKL. CDR3 residues: CASSQITLGGSGNQPQHF. CDR3 nucleotide sequence: TGCGCCAGCAGCCAAATCACCTTAGGAGGGTCGGGCAATCAGCCCCAGCATTTT.

The chain employs TRBV11-2 and TRBJ1-1; 8 positions agree with TRBD1. The CDR3 contains 16 residues. Trimming took 5 bases from V and 2 from J; bases not matched to a gene: 10. Looked up from germline, CDR1 is SGHAT and CDR2 is FQNNGV. Here the CDR3 reads CASSPRLQGANTEAFF. The CDR3 DNA reads as TGTGCCAGCAGCCCCCGGCTCCAGGGGGCTAACACTGAAGCTTTCTTT.

V gene TRBV7-9 combines with J gene TRBJ2-1, with 9 bases matching TRBD1. Trimming removed 5 bases from V and 4 bases from J; junction bases left unmatched: 12. Per the germline V gene, CDR1 is SEHNR and CDR2 is FQNEAQ (reference sequence). The CDR3 is 17 amino acids. This CDR3 reads CASSEQGATVLYNEQFF. The CDR3 DNA reads as TGTGCCAGCAGCGAACAGGGGGCCACCGTTTTATACAATGAGCAGTTCTTC.

CDR3 region: CASSSGNQPQHF. The CDR3 DNA follows: TGTGCCAGCAGTTCAGGCAATCAGCCCCAGCATTTT. V usage is TRBV28 and J usage is TRBJ1-5, with D uncertain. Trimming pared 4 bases from V and 2 bases from J, leaving 3 bases between. Germline V lookup: CDR1 MDHEN, CDR2 SYDVKM. The CDR3 runs to 12 residues. Supplemented by reference TRBV28 and TRBJ1-5, the full variable domain reads DVKVTQSSRYLVKRTGEKVFLECVQDMDHENMFWYRQDPGLGLRLIYFSYDVKMKEKGDIPEGYSVSREKKERFSLILESASTNQTSMYLCASSSGNQPQHFGDGTRLSIL.

The rearrangement links TRBV5-8 to TRBJ1-3; no clear D. V lost 5 bases to trimming and J lost 0 bases, with 9 bases between them. There are 14 residues in the CDR3. Germline V gene sequence: CDR1 SGHTS, CDR2 YDEGEE. DNA of the CDR3: TGTGCCAGCAGTCAGTACAACTCTGGAAACACCATATATTTT. Protein product: CASSQYNSGNTIYF.

In DNA form, the CDR3 reads TGCAGCGTTGACCGCGGGGAGGGCACAGATACGCAGTATTTT. Translation gives CSVDRGEGTDTQYF. The chain couples TRBV29-1 to TRBJ2-3; weak D call: TRBD2 (6 bases). Germline CDR1 SQVTM, CDR2 ANQGSEA. The CDR3 is 14 amino acids. V was shortened by 3 bases and J by 1 base, with 11 bases between the two germline ends.

The rearrangement links TRBV4-1 to TRBJ2-7, with D perhaps being TRBD1 or TRBD2 (6 bases each). Trimming shortened V by 1 base and J by 7 bases, and 17 bases separated the two germline ends. In germline, CDR1 is MGHRA, CDR2 YSYEKL. The CDR3 has 15 residues. The CDR3 loop reads CASSQGDIGAGEQYF. CDR3 DNA: TGCGCCAGCAGCCAAGGGGACATCGGCGCGGGGGAGCAGTACTTC.

The J gene is TRBJ2-5, the V gene TRBV5-1, with 7 bases matching TRBD2. Trimming at V came to 4 bases and at J to 4 bases, leaving 4 bases not matched to a gene. CDR1 is SGHRS and CDR2 is YFSETQ in the germline V gene. The CDR3 has 13 amino acids. CDR3 protein: CASSPGGGETQYF. The CDR3 region has the DNA TGCGCCAGCAGCCCGGGAGGTGGAGAGACCCAGTACTTC.

This clone has just a few counts. The chain is built from TRBV11-2 and TRBJ2-7, with a weak D call TRBD1 (6 bases). The ends were cut back, 1 base at V and 6 bases at J, with 13 bases in the middle. CDR3 length: 14 amino acids. The V gene's germline CDR1 is SGHAT and CDR2 FQNNGV. The DNA for the CDR3 is TGTGCCAGCAGCTTAGGCGGAACAGGGACCGAGCAGTACTTC. Amino acids: CASSLGGTGTEQYF.